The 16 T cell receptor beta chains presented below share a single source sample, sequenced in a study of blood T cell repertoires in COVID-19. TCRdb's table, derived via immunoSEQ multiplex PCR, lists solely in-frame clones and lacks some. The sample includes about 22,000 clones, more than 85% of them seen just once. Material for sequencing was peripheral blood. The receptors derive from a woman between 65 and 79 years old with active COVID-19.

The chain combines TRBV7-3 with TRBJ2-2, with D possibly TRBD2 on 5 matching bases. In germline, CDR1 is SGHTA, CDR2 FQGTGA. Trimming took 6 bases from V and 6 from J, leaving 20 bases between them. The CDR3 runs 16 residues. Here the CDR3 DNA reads TGTGCCAGCAGAACCAAGGTTCGGGGTATTGCCGGGGAGCTGTTTTTT. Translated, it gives CASRTKVRGIAGELFF.

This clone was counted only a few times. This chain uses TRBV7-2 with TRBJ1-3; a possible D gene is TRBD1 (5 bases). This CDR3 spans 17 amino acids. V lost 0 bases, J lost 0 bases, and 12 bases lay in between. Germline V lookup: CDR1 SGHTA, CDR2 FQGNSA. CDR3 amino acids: CASSLASQGHSGNTIYF. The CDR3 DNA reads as TGTGCCAGCAGCTTAGCGTCGCAGGGCCACTCTGGAAACACCATATATTTT.

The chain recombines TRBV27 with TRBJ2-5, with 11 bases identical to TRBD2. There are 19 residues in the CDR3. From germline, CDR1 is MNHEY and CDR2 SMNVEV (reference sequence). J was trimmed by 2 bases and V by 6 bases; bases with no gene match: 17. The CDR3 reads CASSRDSGRALRIQETQYF. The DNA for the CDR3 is TGTGCCAGCAGCCGAGATAGCGGGAGGGCCCTGAGAATACAAGAGACCCAGTACTTC.

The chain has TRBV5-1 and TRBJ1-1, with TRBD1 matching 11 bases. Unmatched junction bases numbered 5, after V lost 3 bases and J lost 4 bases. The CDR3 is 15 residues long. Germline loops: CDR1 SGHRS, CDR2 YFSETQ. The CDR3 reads CASSSGQGVLTEAFF. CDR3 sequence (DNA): TGCGCCAGCAGCTCGGGACAGGGGGTTCTCACTGAAGCTTTCTTT.

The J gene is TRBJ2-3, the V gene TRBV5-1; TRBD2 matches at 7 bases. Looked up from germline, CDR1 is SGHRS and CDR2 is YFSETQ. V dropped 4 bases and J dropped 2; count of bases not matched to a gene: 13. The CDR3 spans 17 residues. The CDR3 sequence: CASSPNSDGRYTDTQYF. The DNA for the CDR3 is TGCGCCAGCAGCCCCAATTCTGACGGGAGGTACACAGATACGCAGTATTTT.

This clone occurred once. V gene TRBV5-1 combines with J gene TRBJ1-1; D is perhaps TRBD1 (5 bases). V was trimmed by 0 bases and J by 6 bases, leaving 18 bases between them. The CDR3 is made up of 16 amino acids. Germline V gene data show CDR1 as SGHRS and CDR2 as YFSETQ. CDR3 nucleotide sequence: TGCGCCAGCAGCTTGGCCTCGGCAGGGCGGCTCTCTGAAGCTTTCTTT. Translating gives CASSLASAGRLSEAFF. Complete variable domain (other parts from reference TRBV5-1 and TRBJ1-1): KAGVTQTPRYLIKTRGQQVTLSCSPISGHRSVSWYQQTPGQGLQFLFEYFSETQRNKGNFPGRFSGRQFSNSRSEMNVSTLELGDSALYLCASSLASAGRLSEAFFGQGTRLTVV.

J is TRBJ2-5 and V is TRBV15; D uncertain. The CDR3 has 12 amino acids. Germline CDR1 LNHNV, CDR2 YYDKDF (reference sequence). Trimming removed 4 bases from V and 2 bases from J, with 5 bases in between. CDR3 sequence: CATSKQQETQYF. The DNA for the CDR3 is TGTGCCACCAGCAAACAACAAGAGACCCAGTACTTC.

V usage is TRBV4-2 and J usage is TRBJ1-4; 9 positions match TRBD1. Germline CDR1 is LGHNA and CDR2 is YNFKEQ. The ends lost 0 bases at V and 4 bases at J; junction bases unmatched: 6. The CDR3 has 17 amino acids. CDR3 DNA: TGTGCCAGCAGCCAAGATAGGGGGACAGGGATTAATGAAAAACTGTTTTTT. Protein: CASSQDRGTGINEKLFF.

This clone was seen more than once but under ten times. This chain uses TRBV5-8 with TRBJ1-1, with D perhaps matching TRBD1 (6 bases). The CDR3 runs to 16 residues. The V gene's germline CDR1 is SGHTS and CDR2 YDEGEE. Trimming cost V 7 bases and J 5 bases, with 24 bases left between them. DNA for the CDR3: TGTGCCAGCCCAACCCCCGTGGGGGGGCCCGAGACTGAAGCTTTCTTT. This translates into CASPTPVGGPETEAFF. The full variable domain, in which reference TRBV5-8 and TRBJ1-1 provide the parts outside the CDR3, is EAGVTQSPTHLIKTRGQQATLRCSPISGHTSVYWYQQALGLGLQFLLWYDEGEERNRGNFPPRFSGRQFPNYSSELNVNALELEDSALYLCASPTPVGGPETEAFFGQGTRLTVV.

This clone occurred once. CDR3 amino acids: CASSSRLRGEYGYTF. CDR3 bases: TGTGCCAGCAGCTCGCGGCTCAGGGGAGAATATGGCTACACCTTC. The rearrangement links TRBV7-8 to TRBJ1-2; D possibly corresponds to TRBD1 (6 bases). The CDR3 is 15 amino acids. Germline CDR1 and CDR2: SGHVS and FQNEAQ. Trimming removed 4 bases at V and 5 bases at J, with 17 bases between.

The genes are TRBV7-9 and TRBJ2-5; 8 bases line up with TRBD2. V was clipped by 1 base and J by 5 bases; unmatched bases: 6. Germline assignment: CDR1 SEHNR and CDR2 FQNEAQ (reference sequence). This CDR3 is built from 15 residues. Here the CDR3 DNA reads TGTGCCAGCAGCTTAGTAAGCGGGAGCGGGGAGACCCAGTACTTC. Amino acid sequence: CASSLVSGSGETQYF.

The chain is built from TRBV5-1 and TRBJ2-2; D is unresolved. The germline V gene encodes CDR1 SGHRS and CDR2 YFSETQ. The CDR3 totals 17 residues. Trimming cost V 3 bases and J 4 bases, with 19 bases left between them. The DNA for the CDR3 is TGCGCCAGCAGCTGGCGGTACTCCCTCACGGGCACCGGGGAGCTGTTTTTT. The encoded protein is CASSWRYSLTGTGELFF.

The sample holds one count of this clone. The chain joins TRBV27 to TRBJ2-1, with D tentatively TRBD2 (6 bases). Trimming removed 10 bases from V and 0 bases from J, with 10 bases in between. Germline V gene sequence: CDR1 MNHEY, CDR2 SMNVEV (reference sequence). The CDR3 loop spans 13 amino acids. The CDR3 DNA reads TGTGCCACCGGACTATTCTCCTACAATGAGCAGTTCTTC. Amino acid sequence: CATGLFSYNEQFF.

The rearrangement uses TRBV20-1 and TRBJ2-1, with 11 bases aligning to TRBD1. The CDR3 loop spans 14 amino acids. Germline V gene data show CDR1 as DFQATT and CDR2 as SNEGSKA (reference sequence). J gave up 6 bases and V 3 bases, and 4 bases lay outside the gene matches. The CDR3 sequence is CSASMGQGGNEQFF. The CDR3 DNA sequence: TGCAGTGCTAGTATGGGACAGGGGGGCAATGAGCAGTTCTTC.

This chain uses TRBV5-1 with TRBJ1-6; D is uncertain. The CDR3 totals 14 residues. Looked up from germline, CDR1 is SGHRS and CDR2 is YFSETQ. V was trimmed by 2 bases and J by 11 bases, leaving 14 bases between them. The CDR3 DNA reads TGCGCCAGCAGCTTAGGAGCAGTTCGTACACCCCTCCACTTT. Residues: CASSLGAVRTPLHF.

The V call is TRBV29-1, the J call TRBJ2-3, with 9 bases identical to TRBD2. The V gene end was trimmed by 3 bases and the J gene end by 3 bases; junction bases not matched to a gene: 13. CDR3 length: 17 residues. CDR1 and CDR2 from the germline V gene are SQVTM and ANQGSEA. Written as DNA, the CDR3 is TGCAGCGTTGAGGCCCCGGCTAGCGGGGCTTTGACAGATACGCAGTATTTT. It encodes CSVEAPASGALTDTQYF.